These 5 T cell receptor beta chains were all obtained from the same sample, sequenced in a study of T cells in Graves' hyperthyroidism and ophthalmopathy. TCR beta CDR3 regions were amplified from RNA. The HTBI primer set was used in a first-round RT-PCR of the TCR CDR3. TCRdb ran MiXCR on the multiplex PCR reads and lists one entry per CDR3 protein. The sample lists hundreds of thousands of distinct CDR3 sequences, 38% occurring once. Sequenced material: blood. Every receptor here comes from a man aged 18 to 29 with Graves' hyperthyroidism.

Ten or more counts support this clonotype. The chain carries TRBV10-3 and TRBJ2-7, with a tentative D call TRBD1 (5 bases). Trimming left V 3 bases short and J 2 bases short, with 8 bases between. The CDR3 is made up of 13 amino acids. Looked up from germline, CDR1 is ENHRY and CDR2 is SYGVKD. The CDR3 DNA reads as TGTGCCATCAGTGAAGTGACAGCCTACGAGCAGTACTTC. Translating it yields CAISEVTAYEQYF.

There are a few counts of this clonotype. The chain combines TRBV12-3 or TRBV12-4 with TRBJ2-7; the D call may be TRBD1 or TRBD2 (5 bases each). The CDR3 has 15 residues. V was pared by 1 base and J by 0 bases, with 10 bases between. CDR3 nucleotide sequence: TGTGCCAGCAGTTTAGATCCAGGGAGCTCCTACGAGCAGTACTTC. Translation: CASSLDPGSSYEQYF.

There are many counts of this clonotype. This rearrangement joins TRBV7-2 to TRBJ1-3; no clear D. The CDR3 totals 15 residues. Germline assignment: CDR1 SGHTA and CDR2 FQGNSA. V lost 4 bases and J lost 0, with 10 bases in between. In DNA form, the CDR3 reads TGTGCCAGCAGCTCGAGGGAGAGCTCTGGAAACACCATATATTTT. Translation: CASSSRESSGNTIYF.

This chain links TRBV7-9 with TRBJ2-5; D perhaps matches TRBD2 (5 bases). V lost 4 bases to trimming and J lost 2 bases, with 11 bases between them. The germline V gene encodes CDR1 SEHNR and CDR2 FQNEAQ (reference sequence). The CDR3 is made up of 14 amino acids. The CDR3 coding sequence is TGTGCCAGCAGCTCCGTGAGGGTACAAGAGACCCAGTACTTC. The encoded protein is CASSSVRVQETQYF.

The J gene is TRBJ2-7, the V gene TRBV2, with 9 positions matching TRBD1. The CDR3 length is 13 residues. V shed 7 bases and J 5 bases; nucleotides not matched to a gene: 6. Germline V gene sequence: CDR1 SNHLY, CDR2 FYNNEI. CDR3 sequence (DNA): TGTGCCAGCACCAGGACAGGGGTGAACGAGCAGTACTTC. Translated, it gives CASTRTGVNEQYF.